The sequence of this T cell receptor (beta chain) was determined in a study of T-cell reconstitution after alpha-beta-depleted transplantation in children. Germline V lookup: CDR1 SGHKS, CDR2 YYEKEE (reference sequence). The V end lost 3 bases, the J end lost 4 bases, and 13 bases lay between the germline ends. The CDR3 spans 15 residues. To note about this clonotype: Its antigen is not identified.

Study observations and caveats: T cells produced anew were the main source of T-cell counts and diversity one year after transplant. There were some patients whose high TCRbeta diversity at day 60 came from surviving recipient T cells and thymic progenitors. Several hundred expanded graft clones reportedly supplied alpha-beta T cells about two months after transplant.

For TCRbeta, the library was prepared with unique molecular identifiers. MiXCR, run by TCRdb on the PCR reads, gives a single entry per CDR3 protein. The repertoire holds 700,000 to 950,000 distinct CDR3 sequences, with roughly 15% as singletons. Material: PBMCs, mostly from graft donor cells, obtained 360 days after TCRalphabeta/CD19-depleted stem cell transplant. This rearrangement joins TRBV5-5 to TRBJ2-2, with D perhaps TRBD1 (6 bases). The origin of this receptor is a male patient younger than 18 who had a stem cell transplant for acute lymphoblastic leukemia, so the T cells may come from the graft donor. The CDR3 region is CASSSPLGGTGELFF. For the CDR3, the DNA is TGTGCCAGCAGCTCCCCCTTAGGGGGCACCGGGGAGCTGTTTTTT.